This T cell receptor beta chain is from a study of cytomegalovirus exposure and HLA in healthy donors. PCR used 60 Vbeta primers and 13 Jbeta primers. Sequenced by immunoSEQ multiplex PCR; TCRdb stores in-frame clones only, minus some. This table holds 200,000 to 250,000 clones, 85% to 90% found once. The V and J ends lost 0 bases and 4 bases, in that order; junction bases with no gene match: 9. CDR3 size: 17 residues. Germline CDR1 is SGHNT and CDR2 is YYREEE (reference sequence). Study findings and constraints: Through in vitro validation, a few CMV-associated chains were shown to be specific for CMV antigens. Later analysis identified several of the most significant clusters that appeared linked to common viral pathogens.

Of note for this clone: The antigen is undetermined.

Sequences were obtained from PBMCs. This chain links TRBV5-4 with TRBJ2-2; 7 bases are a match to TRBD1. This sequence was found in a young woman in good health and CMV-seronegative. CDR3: CASSLDLQGMGTGELFF. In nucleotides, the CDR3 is TGTGCCAGCAGCTTGGACCTACAGGGGATGGGCACCGGGGAGCTGTTTTTT.